The source of this TCR beta chain is a study of blood T cell repertoires in COVID-19. Looking at the study overall: Both acute and convalescent COVID-19 samples were obtained from the United States, Italy and Spain. PBMCs, B-cell-depleted T cells, or T cells provided the cDNA or gDNA that made up the material.

Original methodology: Amplification of reference gene primers provided the estimated nucleated cell counts. Generated by immunoSEQ multiplex PCR, the TCRdb table keeps only in-frame clones and is missing some. V and J calls and clone size are copied from that table; D and trimming were computed from the DNA. Among over 150,000 clones listed, approximately 80% were seen once. V was clipped by 5 bases and J by 9 bases, with 14 bases between them. The CDR3 covers 13 residues. Germline V gene lookup returns CDR1 SGHAT and CDR2 FQNNGV. Seattle's enrolled individuals joined amid active infection and were then monitored longitudinally.

The rearrangement joins TRBV11-2 to TRBJ1-5, with D maybe TRBD1 (6 bases). The clonotype originates from a middle-aged woman with COVID-19, enrolled during active disease. What was sequenced was peripheral blood. CDR3 DNA sequence: TGTGCCAGCAGCGGGGGGGGCAGGGGGCCCCAGCATTTT. Translating gives CASSGGGRGPQHF. Variable domain in full (rest from reference TRBV11-2 and TRBJ1-5): EAGVAQSPRYKIIEKRQSVAFWCNPISGHATLYWYQQILGQGPKLLIQFQNNGVVDDSQLPKDRFSAERLKGVDSTLKIQPAKLEDSAVYLCASSGGGRGPQHFGDGTRLSIL.